The 9 T cell receptor beta chains given below trace back to one sample, sequenced in a study of Ad26.COV2.S vaccination and SARS-CoV-2 variants (dated by TCRdb to 2020 to 2022). The treatment or condition label here, explained by the study, means: around 19 received Ad26.COV2.S at low or high dose, single or two shots; about 5 received placebo; per-sample allocation not given. Repertoires of vaccine and placebo recipients were sequenced from samples taken on day 63 after the first injection. Library construction relied on the immunoSEQ multiplex PCR assay. TCRdb retrieved this table from immuneACCESS and kept in-frame rearrangements only. Not all clones are present; in checked studies, unresolved V genes account for under half, and no reason is known for the remainder. Recorded for this sample are roughly 330,000 clones; 85% to 90% of them occurred a single time. The ten biggest clones cover over 5% of the sample.

Specimen: peripheral blood, collected in a trial of Ad26.COV2.S vaccine versus placebo. These receptors all stem from a person between 18 and 60 years old who received the Ad26.COV2.S COVID-19 vaccine or a placebo.

In this sample, this clone turned up a few times. V usage is TRBV7-2 and J usage is TRBJ2-7; no clear D. This CDR3 has 14 amino acids. Germline CDR1 SGHTA, CDR2 FQGNSA. Between the trimmed V and J ends, which lost 4 bases and 3 bases, there was a span of 13 bases. The CDR3 loop reads CASSSITNGYEQYF. The DNA of the CDR3 is TGTGCCAGCAGCTCCATCACGAACGGCTACGAGCAGTACTTC.

The J gene is TRBJ2-1, the V gene TRBV11-2; D is undetermined. Trimming pared 5 bases from V and 12 bases from J, leaving 17 bases between. The CDR3 extends over 13 amino acids. Germline CDR1 SGHAT, CDR2 FQNNGV. The CDR3: CASSTLEALGQFF. The CDR3 DNA reads TGTGCCAGCAGCACCCTTGAGGCGCTGGGGCAGTTCTTC.

The rearrangement uses TRBV27 and TRBJ2-7; TRBD2 agrees at 7 bases. In germline, CDR1 is MNHEY, CDR2 SMNVEV (reference sequence). The trim removed 5 bases at V and 3 bases at J, leaving 10 bases unmatched. CDR3 size: 15 residues. The CDR3 loop reads CASSLVGGLGYEQYV. CDR3 DNA sequence: TGTGCCAGCAGTCTAGTCGGAGGACTAGGCTACGAGCAGTACGTC.

The gene calls are TRBV24-1 and TRBJ2-7; D possibly corresponds to TRBD2 (5 bases). Between the trimmed V and J ends, which lost 4 bases and 6 bases, there was a span of 9 bases. The CDR3 contains 12 residues. Germline assignment: CDR1 KGHDR and CDR2 SFDVKD. Here the CDR3 reads CATSDLAGEQYF. The CDR3 region has the DNA TGTGCCACCAGTGACCTCGCGGGCGAGCAGTACTTC.

The gene calls are TRBV24-1 and TRBJ1-1; perhaps TRBD1 as D (5 bases). V lost 12 bases and J lost 1, with 20 bases in between. The CDR3 has 15 residues. From germline, CDR1 is KGHDR and CDR2 SFDVKD. CDR3 DNA: TGTGCCGCCCGCAGCCGACAGACTTCGAACACTGAAGCTTTCTTT. Amino acid sequence: CAARSRQTSNTEAFF.

This clone was counted a few times. The chain carries TRBV6-5 and TRBJ2-1; weak D call: TRBD2 (5 bases). Germline-derived CDR1 and CDR2 are MNHEY and SVGAGI. This CDR3 is built from 14 residues. V was clipped by 2 bases and J by 4 bases, with 9 bases between them. The CDR3 nucleotides read TGTGCCAGCAGTTACCCCGGGAAATACAATGAGCAGTTCTTC. Its translation is CASSYPGKYNEQFF.

This CDR3 is CASSHLLAGEGYTQYF. The CDR3 coding sequence is TGCGCCAGCAGCCACTTACTAGCGGGAGAAGGATATACGCAGTATTTT. The V and J genes are TRBV4-3 and TRBJ2-3, with 11 bases lining up with TRBD2. V dropped 3 bases and J dropped 7; count of bases not matched to a gene: 9. Per germline, CDR1 LGHNA and CDR2 YSLEER. The CDR3 has 16 residues.

Here the CDR3 reads CASSGGQVNTGELFF. The CDR3 DNA is TGTGCCAGCAGCGGGGGACAGGTTAACACCGGGGAGCTGTTTTTT. The chain combines TRBV9 with TRBJ2-2, with 8 bases aligning to TRBD1. The germline V gene encodes CDR1 SGDLS and CDR2 YYNGEE. The CDR3 length is 15 residues. V trimming: 3 bases; J trimming: 2 bases; junction bases outside the gene matches: 3.

This clone was seen a single time. The gene calls are TRBV6-5 and TRBJ2-3, with 7 positions matching TRBD1. The V segment lost 4 bases and the J segment 1 base; nucleotides outside the gene matches: 5. Germline V lookup: CDR1 MNHEY, CDR2 SVGAGI. The CDR3 consists of 15 residues. The CDR3 spells CASSSSGTGTDTQYF. The DNA of the CDR3 is TGTGCCAGCAGTTCCTCCGGGACAGGCACAGATACGCAGTATTTT.